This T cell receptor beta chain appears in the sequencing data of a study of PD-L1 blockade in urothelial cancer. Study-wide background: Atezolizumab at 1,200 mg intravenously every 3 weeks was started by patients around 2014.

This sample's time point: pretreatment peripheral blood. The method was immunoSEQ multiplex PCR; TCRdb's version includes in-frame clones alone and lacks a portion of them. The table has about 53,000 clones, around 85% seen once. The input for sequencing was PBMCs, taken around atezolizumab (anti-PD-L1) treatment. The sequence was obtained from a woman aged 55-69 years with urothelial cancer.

Written as DNA, the CDR3 is TGTGCCAGCAGCCCCGGGACAGGGTGGTCGGATGAGCAGTTCTTC. The encoded protein is CASSPGTGWSDEQFF. This chain joins TRBV28 and TRBJ2-1; the match to TRBD1 covers 9 bases. The ends lost 6 bases at V and 8 bases at J; junction bases unmatched: 11. The germline V gene encodes CDR1 MDHEN and CDR2 SYDVKM. The length of the CDR3 is 15 residues.